Below are 18 T cell receptor beta chains sequenced from a single sample in a study of cytomegalovirus exposure and HLA in healthy donors. Use of 60 Vbeta and 13 Jbeta primers characterized the PCR. Some clones are missing from TCRdb's copy, which holds only in-frame ones; the method was immunoSEQ multiplex PCR. The table has roughly 170,000 clones, around 80% seen once; the top ten hold 0.95% to 1.5%. The sample was PBMCs. Every receptor here comes from a girl aged 2-10 years in good health and CMV-seropositive.

V gene TRBV6-1 combines with J gene TRBJ2-3, with D perhaps matching TRBD1 (5 bases). This CDR3 comprises 18 residues. The ends were cut back, 1 base at V and 5 bases at J, with 22 bases in the middle. Germline CDR1 reads MNHNS; CDR2 reads SASEGT. The CDR3 sequence: CASSEVFGGAGLEDTQYF. CDR3 nucleotides: TGTGCCAGCAGTGAAGTCTTTGGTGGGGCCGGCCTTGAAGATACGCAGTATTTT.

The chain joins TRBV20-1 to TRBJ2-3; no clear D gene. Per germline, CDR1 DFQATT and CDR2 SNEGSKA (reference sequence). The V gene lost 3 bases and the J gene lost 4 bases, with 5 bases spanning the gap. The CDR3 consists of 11 residues. The CDR3 DNA follows: TGCAGTGCTAGCTCGGCAGATACGCAGTATTTT. It codes for CSASSADTQYF.

V and J are TRBV6-5 and TRBJ1-1, with D possibly being TRBD1 (5 bases). Trimming removed 6 bases at V and 4 bases at J, with 15 bases between. This CDR3 contains 14 residues. The germline gives CDR1 MNHEY, CDR2 SVGAGI. CDR3 loop: CASSQGGWTTEAFF. CDR3 bases: TGTGCCAGCAGCCAGGGTGGGTGGACCACTGAAGCTTTCTTT.

The chain carries TRBV6-5 and TRBJ1-4, with 10 bases fitting TRBD1. This CDR3 spans 14 amino acids. Germline trimming cut 6 bases from V and 5 bases from J; bases unmatched to any gene: 3. Germline-derived CDR1 and CDR2 are MNHEY and SVGAGI. CDR3 in amino acids: CASSGQGGNEKLFF. The CDR3 DNA follows: TGTGCCAGCAGCGGACAGGGGGGAAATGAAAAACTGTTTTTT.

The chain has TRBV10-1 and TRBJ2-3; D is perhaps TRBD2 (6 bases). The V gene's germline CDR1 is WNHNN and CDR2 SYGVQD (reference sequence). The CDR3 covers 14 residues. Trimming removed 4 bases at V and 0 bases at J, with 8 bases between. The CDR3 coding sequence is TGCGCCAGCAGTGGGAGGGAAAGCACAGATACGCAGTATTTT. Residues: CASSGRESTDTQYF.

The chain couples TRBV2 to TRBJ2-2; 10 nucleotides align to TRBD2. CDR3 length: 16 amino acids. Germline V gives CDR1 SNHLY, CDR2 FYNNEI. Trimming removed 4 bases from V and 5 bases from J; junction bases left unmatched: 7. In DNA, the CDR3 is TGTGCCAGCAGTGTCAGTAGCGGGGGGATAACCGGGGAGCTGTTTTTT. It yields the protein CASSVSSGGITGELFF.

V usage is TRBV2 and J usage is TRBJ2-7; TRBD1 matches at 12 bases. Germline CDR1 is SNHLY and CDR2 is FYNNEI. The V gene end was trimmed by 6 bases and the J gene end by 6 bases; junction bases not matched to a gene: 9. The CDR3 covers 15 residues. This CDR3 reads CASSVKRDRGREQYF. DNA of the CDR3: TGTGCCAGCAGCGTCAAACGGGACAGGGGGCGCGAGCAGTACTTC.

The gene calls are TRBV4-2 and TRBJ1-4; a possible D gene is TRBD1 (6 bases). Trimming left V 2 bases short and J 6 bases short, with 13 bases between. This CDR3 has 15 amino acids. CDR1 is LGHNA, CDR2 YNFKEQ, per germline. CDR3 in amino acids: CASSQSGGRDEKLFF. The CDR3 nucleotides are TGTGCCAGCAGCCAAAGCGGGGGGCGTGATGAAAAACTGTTTTTT.

The rearrangement uses TRBV11-2 and TRBJ2-2; 7 nucleotides match TRBD2. The CDR3 is 17 amino acids. The germline CDR1 and CDR2 sequences are SGHAT and FQNNGV. V lost 6 bases to trimming and J lost 2 bases; unmatched junction nucleotides: 12. The CDR3 sequence: CASRVFLAERNTGELFF. The CDR3 DNA reads TGTGCCAGCAGGGTTTTTCTAGCGGAAAGAAACACCGGGGAGCTGTTTTTT.

The chain employs TRBV7-2 and TRBJ2-1, with 8 bases fitting TRBD2. Germline CDR1 reads SGHTA; CDR2 reads FQGNSA. The CDR3 covers 16 residues. V lost 0 bases to trimming and J lost 4 bases; unmatched junction nucleotides: 5. DNA of the CDR3: TGTGCCAGCAGCTTAGCGGGGGCTAGCGGGTACAATGAGCAGTTCTTC. Protein sequence: CASSLAGASGYNEQFF. Complete variable domain (other parts from reference TRBV7-2 and TRBJ2-1): GAGVSQSPSNKVTEKGKDVELRCDPISGHTALYWYRQSLGQGLEFLIYFQGNSAPDKSGLPSDRFSAERTGGSVSTLTIQRTQQEDSAVYLCASSLAGASGYNEQFFGPGTRLTVL.

The V gene is TRBV9, the J gene TRBJ2-1, with 7 nucleotides matching TRBD1. The junction had 10 bases not matched to a gene; V was cut back by 4 bases and J by 6 bases. In germline, CDR1 is SGDLS, CDR2 YYNGEE. This CDR3 is 15 amino acids long. The CDR3 DNA reads as TGTGCCAGCAGCCTCGACAGGGTTTTTTCCAATGAGCAGTTCTTC. Translating gives CASSLDRVFSNEQFF.

The chain uses TRBV27 and TRBJ2-3, with 15 nucleotides matching TRBD2. V lost 10 bases to trimming and J lost 3 bases; unmatched junction nucleotides: 11. CDR3 length equals 17 residues. Germline V gene sequence: CDR1 MNHEY, CDR2 SMNVEV (reference sequence). CDR3 sequence reads: CATRRGLAGGVTDTQYF. CDR3 in DNA: TGTGCCACTAGAAGGGGACTAGCGGGAGGAGTGACAGATACGCAGTATTTT.

The rearrangement joins TRBV16 to TRBJ1-2; 7 bases match TRBD1. This CDR3 is 18 amino acids long. The germline gives CDR1 KGHSY, CDR2 FQNENV. V shed 3 bases and J 8 bases; nucleotides not matched to a gene: 21. CDR3 nucleotide sequence: TGTGCCAGCAGCCACAGATCGGGCCCCACAGGGGTCCATGACGGCTACACCTTC. Its protein is CASSHRSGPTGVHDGYTF.

This sequence joins TRBV9 and TRBJ1-2, with D possibly matching TRBD1 (5 bases). Germline CDR1 SGDLS, CDR2 YYNGEE. The CDR3 is made up of 16 amino acids. V was trimmed by 5 bases and J by 0 bases, leaving 17 bases between them. CDR3: CASSASGAASNYGYTF. DNA for the CDR3: TGTGCCAGCAGTGCGAGCGGGGCAGCCTCTAACTATGGCTACACCTTC.

The rearrangement links TRBV7-6 to TRBJ2-2, with D tentatively TRBD2 (6 bases). There are 14 residues in the CDR3. Trimming shortened V by 6 bases and J by 6 bases, and 14 bases separated the two germline ends. Germline V lookup: CDR1 SGHVS, CDR2 FNYEAQ. The CDR3 region has the DNA TGTGCCAGCAGGGAGGAGACGGGGGCCGGGGAGCTGTTTTTT. Amino acid sequence: CASREETGAGELFF. Drawing the rest from reference TRBV7-6 and TRBJ2-2, the complete variable domain is GAGVSQSPRYKVTKRGQDVALRCDPISGHVSLYWYRQALGQGPEFLTYFNYEAQQDKSGLPNDRFSAERPEGSISTLTIQRTEQRDSAMYRCASREETGAGELFFGEGSRLTVL.

The genes are TRBV27 and TRBJ1-3; D call uncertain. Germline CDR1 MNHEY, CDR2 SMNVEV (reference sequence). Trimming left V 3 bases short and J 4 bases short, with 7 bases between. This CDR3 comprises 13 residues. CDR3 region: CASSLVQGNTIYF. Written as DNA, the CDR3 is TGTGCCAGCAGTTTGGTACAGGGAAACACCATATATTTT.

This chain connects TRBV5-1 to TRBJ2-3; a possible D gene is TRBD1 (5 bases). V was pared by 0 bases and J by 0 bases, with 14 bases between. In germline, CDR1 is SGHRS, CDR2 YFSETQ. The length of the CDR3 is 17 residues. The CDR3 here is CASSLGTKVSSTDTQYF. In DNA form, the CDR3 reads TGCGCCAGCAGCTTGGGGACAAAAGTATCTAGCACAGATACGCAGTATTTT.

This chain links TRBV7-9 with TRBJ2-7, with a tentative D call TRBD2 (5 bases). From germline, CDR1 is SEHNR and CDR2 FQNEAQ (reference sequence). The CDR3 is 12 residues long. The ends were cut back, 4 bases at V and 3 bases at J, with 7 bases in the middle. The CDR3 DNA sequence: TGTGCCAGCAGCTCCGGGATCTACGAGCAGTACTTC. Protein: CASSSGIYEQYF.